The next 2 T cell receptor beta chains were all read from a single sample in a study of T cells in Graves' hyperthyroidism and ophthalmopathy. Authors of the study amplified TCR beta CDR3 regions from RNA transcripts. An initial round of RT-PCR targeting the TCR CDR3 relied on the HTBI primer set. Using its own MiXCR run on the multiplex PCR reads, TCRdb lists one record per CDR3 protein. Among roughly 110,000 distinct CDR3 sequences listed, approximately 15% were seen once. Specimen: blood. The receptors stem from a woman between 45 and 60 years old with Graves' hyperthyroidism.

This clonotype was counted ten times or more. The chain combines TRBV20-1 with TRBJ2-2; 7 bases match TRBD2. Trimming took 3 bases from V and 5 from J; bases not matched to a gene: 3. The CDR3 spans 13 residues. Germline-derived CDR1 and CDR2 are DFQATT and SNEGSKA (reference sequence). The chain's CDR3 is CSASGRITGELFF. For the CDR3, the DNA is TGCAGTGCTAGCGGGAGGATTACCGGGGAGCTGTTTTTT.

The CDR3 loop is CASSPPGPGQGVEQYF. The DNA of the CDR3 is TGTGCCAGCTCACCACCCGGGCCGGGACAGGGGGTCGAGCAGTACTTC. The chain employs TRBV18 and TRBJ2-7, with 11 bases fitting TRBD1. Looked up from germline, CDR1 is KGHSH and CDR2 is LQKENI. V lost 0 bases, J lost 6 bases, and 7 bases stayed unmatched. The CDR3 consists of 16 residues. Drawing the rest from reference TRBV18 and TRBJ2-7, the complete variable domain is NAGVMQNPRHLVRRRGQEARLRCSPMKGHSHVYWYRQLPEEGLKFMVYLQKENIIDESGMPKERFSAEFPKEGPSILRIQQVVRGDSAAYFCASSPPGPGQGVEQYFGPGTRLTVT.